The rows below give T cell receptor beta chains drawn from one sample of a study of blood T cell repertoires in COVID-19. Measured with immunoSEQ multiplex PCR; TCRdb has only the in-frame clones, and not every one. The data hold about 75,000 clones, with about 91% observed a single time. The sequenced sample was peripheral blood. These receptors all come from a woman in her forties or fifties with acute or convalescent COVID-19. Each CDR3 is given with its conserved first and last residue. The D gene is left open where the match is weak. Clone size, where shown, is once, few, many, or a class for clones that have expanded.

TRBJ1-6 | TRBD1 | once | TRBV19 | TGTGCCAGTACCGAAAGGAGAGGGGGCGGCTCCTATAATTCACCCCTCCACTTT | CASTERRGGGSYNSPLHF
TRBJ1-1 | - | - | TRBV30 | TGTGCCTGGAGTCCATACACTGAAGCTTTCTTT | CAWSPYTEAFF
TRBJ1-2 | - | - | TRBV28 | TGTGCCAGCACCCGTAACCCCGTCGGCGGGGCGGATGGCTACACCTTC | CASTRNPVGGADGYTF
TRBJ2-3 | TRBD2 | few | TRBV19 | TGTGCCAGTAGTCCCGGAAGCGGGAGATCGACAGATACGCAGTATTTT | CASSPGSGRSTDTQYF
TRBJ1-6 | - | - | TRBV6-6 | TGTGCCAGCAGTCCCTTTAATTCACCCCTCCACTTT | CASSPFNSPLHF
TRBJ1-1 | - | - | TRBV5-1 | TGCGCCAGCAGCTTGGCCCGGGAGGCCGAAGCTTTCTTT | CASSLAREAEAFF
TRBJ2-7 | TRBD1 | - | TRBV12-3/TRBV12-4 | TGTGCCAGCAGTATAGGACAGGTACGGTACTTC | CASSIGQVRYF
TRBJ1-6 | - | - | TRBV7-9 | TGTGCCAGCAGCCAAGGACACCTTAATTCACCCCTCCACTTT | CASSQGHLNSPLHF
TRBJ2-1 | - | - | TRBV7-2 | TGTGCCAGCAGCCCTCATAGCACGGTCTCCTACAATGAGCAGTTCTTC | CASSPHSTVSYNEQFF
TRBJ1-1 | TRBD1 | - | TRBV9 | TGTGCCAGCAGCGCGCCCCAGGGGGCTAAGAACACTGAAGCTTTCTTT | CASSAPQGAKNTEAFF
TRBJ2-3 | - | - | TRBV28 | TGTGCCAGCAGTCAACCCCTCAGTGGCACAGATACGCAGTATTTT | CASSQPLSGTDTQYF
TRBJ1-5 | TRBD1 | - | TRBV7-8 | TGTGCCAGCAGCTTCACAGGGGCAAATCAGCCCCAGCATTTT | CASSFTGANQPQHF
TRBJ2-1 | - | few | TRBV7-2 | TGTGCCAGCAGCTTACTGGGGCAATCCTACAATGAGCAGTTCTTC | CASSLLGQSYNEQFF
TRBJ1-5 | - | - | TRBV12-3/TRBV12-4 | TGTGCCAGCAGTGGGGGGATCAATCAGCCCCAGCATTTT | CASSGGINQPQHF
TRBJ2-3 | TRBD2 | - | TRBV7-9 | TGTGCCAGCAGCTTACCTAGCGGGAGGGGAAACACAGATACGCAGTATTTT | CASSLPSGRGNTDTQYF
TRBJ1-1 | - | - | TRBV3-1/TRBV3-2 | TGTGCCAGCAGCCTAGGGGGGGTGAACACTGAAGCTTTCTTT | CASSLGGVNTEAFF
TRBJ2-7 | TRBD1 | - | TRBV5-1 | TGCGCCAGCAGCCGCGGGACAGGGGATGCCTACGAGCAGTACTTC | CASSRGTGDAYEQYF
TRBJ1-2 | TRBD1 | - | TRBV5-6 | TGTGCCAGCAGCCAGGGACAGGGAGGGTGGTATGGCTACACCTTC | CASSQGQGGWYGYTF
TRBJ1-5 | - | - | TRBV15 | TGTGCCACCAGCATAGAGGCTAATCAGCCCCAGCATTTT | CATSIEANQPQHF
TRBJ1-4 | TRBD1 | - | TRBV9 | TGTGCCAGCAGCGTATTAGGGGGCCTTCCTAATGAAAAACTGTTTTTT | CASSVLGGLPNEKLFF
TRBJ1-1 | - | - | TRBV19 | TGTGCCAGTAGTCGGGACACCGTGAACACTGAAGCTTTCTTT | CASSRDTVNTEAFF
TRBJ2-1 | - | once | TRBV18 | TGTGCCAGCTCACCACATTTTATGAGCGAGCAGTTCTTC | CASSPHFMSEQFF
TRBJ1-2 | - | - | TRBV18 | TGTGCCAGCTCACCCTCCGGGACACCGAGCTATGGCTACACCTTC | CASSPSGTPSYGYTF
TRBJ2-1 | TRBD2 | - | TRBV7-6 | TGTGCCAGCAGCTTAGAATTTAGGCGGGAGCTTGATGAGCAGTTCTTC | CASSLEFRRELDEQFF
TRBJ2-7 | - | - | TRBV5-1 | TGCGCCAGCAGCTTCCCCCAGGGCGGTCAGGGGTCGTACGAGCAGTACTTC | CASSFPQGGQGSYEQYF
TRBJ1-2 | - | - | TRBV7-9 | TGTGCCAGCAGCTTAATGAGTAGGGGGATTTATGGCTACACCTTC | CASSLMSRGIYGYTF
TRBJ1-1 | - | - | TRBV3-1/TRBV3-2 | TGTGCCAGCAGGCGAACACAGGGATTTGTCGATTGTACTGAAGCTTTCTTT | CASRRTQGFVDCTEAFF
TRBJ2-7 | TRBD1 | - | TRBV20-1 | TGCAGTGCTAGTGCCCCCCTCAGGGGGCCCAGGGAGCAGTACTTC | CSASAPLRGPREQYF
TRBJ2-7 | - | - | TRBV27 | TGTGCCAGCAGTCCCGGGGACACTTCCTACGAGCAGTACTTC | CASSPGDTSYEQYF
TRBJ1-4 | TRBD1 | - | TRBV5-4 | TGTGCCAGCAGCTTGACAGGGGGTGAAAAACTGTTTTTT | CASSLTGGEKLFF
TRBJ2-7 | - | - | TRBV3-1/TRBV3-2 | TGTGCCAGCAGCCAAGGAACTACCCGGGGTGAGCAGTACTTC | CASSQGTTRGEQYF
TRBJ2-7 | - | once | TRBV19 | TGTGCCAGTAGTACCCTAGACAGCTACGAGCAGTACTTC | CASSTLDSYEQYF
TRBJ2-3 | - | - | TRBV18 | TGTGCCAGCTCACCACGGCAGACCGGGGTGGCAGATACGCAGTATTTT | CASSPRQTGVADTQYF
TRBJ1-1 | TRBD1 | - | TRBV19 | TGTGCCAGTAGTCCCGACAGGGGGCGAGGTGAAGCTTTCTTT | CASSPDRGRGEAFF
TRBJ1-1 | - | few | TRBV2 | TGTGCCAGCAGTGAAACGCAGGGTGGTGAAGCTTTCTTT | CASSETQGGEAFF
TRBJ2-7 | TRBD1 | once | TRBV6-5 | TGTGCCAGCCTTAACAGGGGCCGCTCCTACGAGCAGTACTTC | CASLNRGRSYEQYF
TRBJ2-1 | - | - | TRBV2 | TGTGCCAGCAGTGAGAACACGTACAATGAGCAGTTCTTC | CASSENTYNEQFF
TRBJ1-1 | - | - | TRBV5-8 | TGTGCCAGCAGCCGCACAGGTAATTCTAAGGCTTTCTTT | CASSRTGNSKAFF
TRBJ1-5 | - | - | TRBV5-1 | TGCGCCAGCAGCCAGGACGGGACACAAAATCAGCCCCAGCATTTT | CASSQDGTQNQPQHF
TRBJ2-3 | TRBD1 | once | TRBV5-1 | TGCGCCAGCAGCACGGACAGGGCTAGCACAGATACGCAGTATTTT | CASSTDRASTDTQYF
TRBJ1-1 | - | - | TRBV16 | TGTGCCAGCAGCCAATTCTGGTCGAGGAACACTGAAGCTTTCTTT | CASSQFWSRNTEAFF
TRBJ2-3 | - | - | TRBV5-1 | TGCGCCAGCAGCTTAGGGACTAGCACAGATACGCAGTATTTT | CASSLGTSTDTQYF
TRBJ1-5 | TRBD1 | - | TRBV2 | TGTGCCAGCAGTTGGGGACAGGGGATCCAGCCCCAGCATTTT | CASSWGQGIQPQHF
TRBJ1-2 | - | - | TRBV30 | TGTGCCTGGAGTGTTTCGCGAGGCTACACCTTC | CAWSVSRGYTF
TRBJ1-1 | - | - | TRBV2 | TGTGCCAGCCTCTTAGAAGGAACTATGAACACTGAAGCTTTCTTT | CASLLEGTMNTEAFF
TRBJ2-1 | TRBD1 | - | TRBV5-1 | TGCGCCAGCAGCTTGGGACAGGGTAGCGATGAGCAGTTCTTC | CASSLGQGSDEQFF
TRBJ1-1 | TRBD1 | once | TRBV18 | TGTGCCAGCTCACCACCAAGGGGCCAGGGGGTGAACACTGAAGCTTTCTTT | CASSPPRGQGVNTEAFF